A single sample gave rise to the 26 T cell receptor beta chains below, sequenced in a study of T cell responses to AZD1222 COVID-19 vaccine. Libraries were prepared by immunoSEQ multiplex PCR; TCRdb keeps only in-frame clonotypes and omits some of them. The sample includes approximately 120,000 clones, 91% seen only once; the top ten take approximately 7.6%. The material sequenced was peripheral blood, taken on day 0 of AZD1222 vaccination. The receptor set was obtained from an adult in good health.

The CDR3 loop reads CASSPTPTYEQYF. The DNA for the CDR3 is TGTGCCAGCAGTCCCACTCCTACCTACGAGCAGTACTTC. The V gene is TRBV27, the J gene TRBJ2-7; no reliable D call. The germline V and J ends were trimmed by 5 bases and 2 bases, with 10 bases remaining between them. The CDR3 has 13 amino acids. The germline V gene encodes CDR1 MNHEY and CDR2 SMNVEV (reference sequence).

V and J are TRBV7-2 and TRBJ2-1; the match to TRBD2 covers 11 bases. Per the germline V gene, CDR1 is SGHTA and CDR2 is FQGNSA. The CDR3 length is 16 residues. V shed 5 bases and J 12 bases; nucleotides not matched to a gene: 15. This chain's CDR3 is CASSPMAASGGLPQFF. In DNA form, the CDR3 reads TGTGCCAGCAGCCCCATGGCGGCTAGCGGGGGGTTACCGCAGTTCTTC.

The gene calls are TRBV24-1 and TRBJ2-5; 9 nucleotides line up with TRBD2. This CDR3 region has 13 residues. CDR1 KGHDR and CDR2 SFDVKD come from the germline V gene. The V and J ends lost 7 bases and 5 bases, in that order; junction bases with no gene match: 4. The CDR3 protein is CATSVAGVETQYF. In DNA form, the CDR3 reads TGTGCCACCAGCGTAGCGGGAGTGGAGACCCAGTACTTC.

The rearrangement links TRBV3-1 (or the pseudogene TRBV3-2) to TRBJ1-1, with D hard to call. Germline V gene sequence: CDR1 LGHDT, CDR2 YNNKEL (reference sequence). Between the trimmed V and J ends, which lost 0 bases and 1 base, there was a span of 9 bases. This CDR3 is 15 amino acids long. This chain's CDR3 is CASSQEGRPNTEAFF. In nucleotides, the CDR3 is TGTGCCAGCAGCCAAGAGGGCAGGCCGAACACTGAAGCTTTCTTT.

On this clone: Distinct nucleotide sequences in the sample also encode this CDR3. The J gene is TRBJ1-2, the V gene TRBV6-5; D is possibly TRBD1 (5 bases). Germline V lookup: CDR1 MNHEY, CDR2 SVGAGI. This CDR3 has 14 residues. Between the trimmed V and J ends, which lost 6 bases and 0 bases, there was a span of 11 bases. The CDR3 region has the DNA TGTGCCAGCAGCTACAGGCCCGCTAACTATGGCTACACCTTC. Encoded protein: CASSYRPANYGYTF.

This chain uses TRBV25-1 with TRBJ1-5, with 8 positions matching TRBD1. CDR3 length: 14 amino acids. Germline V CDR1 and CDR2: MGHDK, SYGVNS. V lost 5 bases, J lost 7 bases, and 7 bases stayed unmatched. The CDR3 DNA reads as TGTGCCAGCAGTAAAGGACAGGGAAGGCAGCCCCAGCATTTT. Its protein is CASSKGQGRQPQHF.

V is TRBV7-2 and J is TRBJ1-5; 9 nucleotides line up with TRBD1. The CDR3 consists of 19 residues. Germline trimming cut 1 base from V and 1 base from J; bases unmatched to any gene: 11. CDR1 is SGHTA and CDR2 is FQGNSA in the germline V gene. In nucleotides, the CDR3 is TGTGCCAGCAGCTTAGACTTGGAACAGGGGGCCTTCAGCAATCAGCCCCAGCATTTT. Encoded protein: CASSLDLEQGAFSNQPQHF.

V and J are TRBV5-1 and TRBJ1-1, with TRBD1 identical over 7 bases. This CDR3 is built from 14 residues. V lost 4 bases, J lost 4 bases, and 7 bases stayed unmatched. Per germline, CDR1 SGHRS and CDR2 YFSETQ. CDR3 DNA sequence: TGCGCCAGCAGCACCGGACAGGTTGGCACTGAAGCTTTCTTT. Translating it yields CASSTGQVGTEAFF.

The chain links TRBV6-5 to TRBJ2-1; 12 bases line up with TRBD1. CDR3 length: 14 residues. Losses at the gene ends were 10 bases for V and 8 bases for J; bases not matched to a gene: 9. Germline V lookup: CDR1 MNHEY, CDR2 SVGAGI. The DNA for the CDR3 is TGTGCCATTCGAGGGACAGGGGGCTCGGATGAGCAGTTCTTC. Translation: CAIRGTGGSDEQFF.

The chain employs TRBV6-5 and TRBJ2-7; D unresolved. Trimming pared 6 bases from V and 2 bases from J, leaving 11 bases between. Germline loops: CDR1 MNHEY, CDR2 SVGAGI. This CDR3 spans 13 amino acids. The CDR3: CASRRGFPYEQYF. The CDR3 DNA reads TGTGCCAGCAGACGCGGATTTCCCTACGAGCAGTACTTC.

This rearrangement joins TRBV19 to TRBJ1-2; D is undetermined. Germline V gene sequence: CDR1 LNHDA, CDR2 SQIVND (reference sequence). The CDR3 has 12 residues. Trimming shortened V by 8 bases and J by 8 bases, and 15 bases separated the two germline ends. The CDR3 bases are TGTGCCAGTTGGGGAACAGTAGACGGCTACACCTTC. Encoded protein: CASWGTVDGYTF.

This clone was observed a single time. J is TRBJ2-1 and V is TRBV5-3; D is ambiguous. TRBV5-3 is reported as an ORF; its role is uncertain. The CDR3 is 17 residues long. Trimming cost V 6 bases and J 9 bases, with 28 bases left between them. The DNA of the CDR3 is TGTGCCAGAACCACTTCGGGCGGCAGATACAATGGTAGTGAGCAGTTCTTC. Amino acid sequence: CARTTSGGRYNGSEQFF.

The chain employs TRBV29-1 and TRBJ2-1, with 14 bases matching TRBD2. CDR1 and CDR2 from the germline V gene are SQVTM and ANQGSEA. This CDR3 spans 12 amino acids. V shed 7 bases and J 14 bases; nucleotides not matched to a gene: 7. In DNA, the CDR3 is TGCAGCGCGTCGACTAGCGGGGGGGAAAAGTTCTTC. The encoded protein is CSASTSGGEKFF.

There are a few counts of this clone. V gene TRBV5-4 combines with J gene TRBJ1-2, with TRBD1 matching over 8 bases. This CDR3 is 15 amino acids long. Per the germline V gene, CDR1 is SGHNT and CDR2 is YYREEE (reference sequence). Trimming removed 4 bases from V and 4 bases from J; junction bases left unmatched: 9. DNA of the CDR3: TGTGCCAGCAGCGACGGACAGGGAAGAACCTATGGCTACACCTTC. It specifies CASSDGQGRTYGYTF.

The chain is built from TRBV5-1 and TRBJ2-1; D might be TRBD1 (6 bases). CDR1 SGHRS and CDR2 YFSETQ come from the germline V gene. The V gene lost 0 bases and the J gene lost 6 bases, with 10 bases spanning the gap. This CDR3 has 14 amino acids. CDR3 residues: CASSLDVRGNEQFF. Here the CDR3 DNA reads TGCGCCAGCAGCTTGGATGTCAGGGGCAATGAGCAGTTCTTC.

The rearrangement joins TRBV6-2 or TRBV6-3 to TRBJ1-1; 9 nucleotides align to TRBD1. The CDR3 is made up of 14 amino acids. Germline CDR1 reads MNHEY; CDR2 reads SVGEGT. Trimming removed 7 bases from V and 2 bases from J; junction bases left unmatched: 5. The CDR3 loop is CASNPDRGNTEAFF. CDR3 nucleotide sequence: TGTGCCAGCAACCCGGACAGGGGCAACACTGAAGCTTTCTTT.

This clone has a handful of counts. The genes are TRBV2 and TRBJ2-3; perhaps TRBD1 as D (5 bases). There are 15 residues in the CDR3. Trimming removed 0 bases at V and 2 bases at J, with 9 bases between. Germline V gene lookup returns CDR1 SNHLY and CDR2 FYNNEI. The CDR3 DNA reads TGTGCCAGCAGTGAAGCAGGGGTAACCACAGATACGCAGTATTTT. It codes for CASSEAGVTTDTQYF.

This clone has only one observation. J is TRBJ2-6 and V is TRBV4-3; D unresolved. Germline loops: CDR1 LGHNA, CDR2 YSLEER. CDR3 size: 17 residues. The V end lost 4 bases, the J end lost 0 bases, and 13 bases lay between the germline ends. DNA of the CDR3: TGCGCCAGCAGCCTCCGATCCCTGGACTCTGGGGCCAACGTCCTGACTTTC. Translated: CASSLRSLDSGANVLTF.

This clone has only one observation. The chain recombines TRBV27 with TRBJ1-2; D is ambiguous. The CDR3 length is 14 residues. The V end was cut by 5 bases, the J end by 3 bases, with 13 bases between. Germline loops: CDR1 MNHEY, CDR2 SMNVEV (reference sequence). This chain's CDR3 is CASSEHQADYGYTF. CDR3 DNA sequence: TGTGCCAGCAGTGAACACCAGGCCGACTATGGCTACACCTTC.

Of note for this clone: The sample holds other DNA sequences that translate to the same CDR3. Here the CDR3 reads CASSQAGGNTIYF. The CDR3 nucleotides read TGTGCCAGCAGCCAAGCGGGCGGAAACACCATATATTTT. The genes are TRBV14 and TRBJ1-3; D is ambiguous. The CDR3 totals 13 residues. The germline V gene has CDR1 SGHDN and CDR2 FVKESK. The V gene lost 1 base and the J gene lost 4 bases, with 5 bases spanning the gap.

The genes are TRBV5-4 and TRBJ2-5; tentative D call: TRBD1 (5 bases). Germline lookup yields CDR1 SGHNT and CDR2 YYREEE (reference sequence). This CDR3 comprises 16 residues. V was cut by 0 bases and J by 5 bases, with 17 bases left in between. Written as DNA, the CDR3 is TGTGCCAGCAGCTTGGAACTGGCACAGGCCAAGGAGACCCAGTACTTC. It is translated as CASSLELAQAKETQYF.

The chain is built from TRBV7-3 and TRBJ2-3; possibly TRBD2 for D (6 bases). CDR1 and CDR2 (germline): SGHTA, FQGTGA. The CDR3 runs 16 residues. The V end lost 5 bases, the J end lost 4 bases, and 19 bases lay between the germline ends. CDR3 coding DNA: TGTGCCAGCAGCCGTGTCGGAGGGGTAGGGGCAGATACGCAGTATTTT. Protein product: CASSRVGGVGADTQYF.

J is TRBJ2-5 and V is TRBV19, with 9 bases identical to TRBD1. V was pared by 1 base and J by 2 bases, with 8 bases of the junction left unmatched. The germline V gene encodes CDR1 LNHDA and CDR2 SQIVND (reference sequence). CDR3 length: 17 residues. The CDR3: CASSIAGTGGGQETQYF. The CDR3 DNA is TGTGCCAGTAGTATAGCCGGTACAGGGGGCGGGCAAGAGACCCAGTACTTC. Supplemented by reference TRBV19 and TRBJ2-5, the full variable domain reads DGGITQSPKYLFRKEGQNVTLSCEQNLNHDAMYWYRQDPGQGLRLIYYSQIVNDFQKGDIAEGYSVSREKKESFPLTVTSAQKNPTAFYLCASSIAGTGGGQETQYFGPGTRLLVL.

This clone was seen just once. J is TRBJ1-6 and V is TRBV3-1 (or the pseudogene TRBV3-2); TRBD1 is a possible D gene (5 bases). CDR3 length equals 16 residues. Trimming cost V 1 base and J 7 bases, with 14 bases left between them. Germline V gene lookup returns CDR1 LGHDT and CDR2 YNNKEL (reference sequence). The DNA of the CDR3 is TGTGCCAGCAGCCAAGTGGGCAGGGAAAGCAATTCACCCCTCCACTTT. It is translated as CASSQVGRESNSPLHF.

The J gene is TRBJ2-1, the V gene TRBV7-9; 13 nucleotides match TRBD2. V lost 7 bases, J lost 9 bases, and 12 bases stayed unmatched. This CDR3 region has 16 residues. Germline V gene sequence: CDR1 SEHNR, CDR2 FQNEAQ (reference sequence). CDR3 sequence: CASTAQTSGRAAEQFF. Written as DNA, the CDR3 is TGTGCCAGCACCGCCCAAACTAGCGGGAGGGCCGCTGAGCAGTTCTTC. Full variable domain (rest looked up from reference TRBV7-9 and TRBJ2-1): DTGVSQNPRHKITKRGQNVTFRCDPISEHNRLYWYRQTLGQGPEFLTYFQNEAQLEKSRLLSDRFSAERPKGSFSTLEIQRTEQGDSAMYLCASTAQTSGRAAEQFFGPGTRLTVL.

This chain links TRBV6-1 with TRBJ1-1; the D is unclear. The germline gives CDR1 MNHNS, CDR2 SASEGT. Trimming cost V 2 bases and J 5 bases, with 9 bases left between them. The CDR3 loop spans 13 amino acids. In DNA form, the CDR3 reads TGTGCCAGCAGTGAACTGTCCAGGACTGAAGCTTTCTTT. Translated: CASSELSRTEAFF.